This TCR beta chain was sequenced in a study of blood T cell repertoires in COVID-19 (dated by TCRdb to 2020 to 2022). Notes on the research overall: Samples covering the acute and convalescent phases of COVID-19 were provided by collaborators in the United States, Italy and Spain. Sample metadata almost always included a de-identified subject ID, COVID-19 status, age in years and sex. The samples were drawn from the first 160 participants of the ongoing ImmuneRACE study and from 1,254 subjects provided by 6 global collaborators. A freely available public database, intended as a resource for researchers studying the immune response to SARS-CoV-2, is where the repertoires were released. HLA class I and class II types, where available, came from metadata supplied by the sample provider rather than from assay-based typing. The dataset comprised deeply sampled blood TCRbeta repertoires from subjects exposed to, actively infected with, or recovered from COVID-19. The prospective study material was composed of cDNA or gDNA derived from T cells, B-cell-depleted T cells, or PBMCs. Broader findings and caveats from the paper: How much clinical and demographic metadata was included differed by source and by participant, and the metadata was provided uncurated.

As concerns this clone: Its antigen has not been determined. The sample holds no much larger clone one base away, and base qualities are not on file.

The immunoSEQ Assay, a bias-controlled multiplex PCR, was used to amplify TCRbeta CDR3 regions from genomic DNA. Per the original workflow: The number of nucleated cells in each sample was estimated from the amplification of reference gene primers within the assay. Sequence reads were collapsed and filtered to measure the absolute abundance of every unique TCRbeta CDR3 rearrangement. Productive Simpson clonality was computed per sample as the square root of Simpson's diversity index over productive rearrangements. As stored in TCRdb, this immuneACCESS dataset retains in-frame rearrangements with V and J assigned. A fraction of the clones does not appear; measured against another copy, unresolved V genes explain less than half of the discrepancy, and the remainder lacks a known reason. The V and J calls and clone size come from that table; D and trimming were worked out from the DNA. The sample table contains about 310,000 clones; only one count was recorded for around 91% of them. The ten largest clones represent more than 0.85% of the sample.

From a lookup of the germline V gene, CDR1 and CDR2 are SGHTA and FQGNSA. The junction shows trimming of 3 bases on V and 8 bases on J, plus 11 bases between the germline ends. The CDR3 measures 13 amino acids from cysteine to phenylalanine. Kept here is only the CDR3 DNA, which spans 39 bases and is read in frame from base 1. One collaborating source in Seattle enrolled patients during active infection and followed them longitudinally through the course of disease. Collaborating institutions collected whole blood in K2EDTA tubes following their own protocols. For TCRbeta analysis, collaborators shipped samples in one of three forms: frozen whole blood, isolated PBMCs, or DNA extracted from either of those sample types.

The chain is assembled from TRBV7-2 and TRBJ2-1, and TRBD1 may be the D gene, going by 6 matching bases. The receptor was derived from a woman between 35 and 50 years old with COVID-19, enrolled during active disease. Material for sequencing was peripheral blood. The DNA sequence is TGTGCCAGCAGCTTCTCTGGGGGCGATGAGCAGTTCTTC. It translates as CASSFSGGDEQFF. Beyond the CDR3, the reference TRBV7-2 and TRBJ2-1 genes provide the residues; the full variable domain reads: GAGVSQSPSNKVTEKGKDVELRCDPISGHTALYWYRQSLGQGLEFLIYFQGNSAPDKSGLPSDRFSAERTGGSVSTLTIQRTQQEDSAVYLCASSFSGGDEQFFGPGTRLTVL.